The 14 T cell receptor beta chains below come from one sample, sequenced in a study of OX40 agonist ivuxolimab in advanced cancers. Sequencing was performed with immunoSEQ multiplex PCR; in TCRdb, only in-frame clones are kept and a portion is missing. The sample contains approximately 74,000 clones, just over 90% of which appear only once. The sample consisted of CD4+ or CD8+ T cells sorted from blood, taken in a trial of the OX40 agonist ivuxolimab. The receptors shown here come from an adult with an advanced solid tumor such as melanoma, head and neck, liver or kidney cancer.

For the CDR3, the DNA is TGTGCCAGCAGTTACGGTGGGACCACTGAAGCTTTCTTT. Amino acids: CASSYGGTTEAFF. V gene TRBV6-5 combines with J gene TRBJ1-1; possibly TRBD1 for D (5 bases). CDR1 is MNHEY and CDR2 is SVGAGI in the germline V gene. Trimming removed 2 bases from V and 4 bases from J, with 8 bases in between. The CDR3 sequence is 13 residues long.

The chain combines TRBV28 with TRBJ2-4; D remains ambiguous. Germline V gene sequence: CDR1 MDHEN, CDR2 SYDVKM. Trimming cost V 3 bases and J 0 bases, with 9 bases left between them. The CDR3 is 15 amino acids. The CDR3 reads CASSFRGVAKNIQYF. CDR3 sequence (DNA): TGTGCCAGCAGTTTCCGTGGGGTAGCCAAAAACATTCAGTACTTC.

This clone was recorded once. The chain employs TRBV19 and TRBJ1-5, with 7 bases identical to TRBD1. The CDR3 is 18 amino acids. Germline V gives CDR1 LNHDA, CDR2 SQIVND (reference sequence). The trim removed 4 bases at V and 1 base at J, leaving 13 bases unmatched. The CDR3 loop reads CASSTNSRGVKSNQPQHF. The CDR3 DNA reads as TGTGCCAGTAGTACAAACTCCAGGGGGGTTAAGAGCAATCAGCCCCAGCATTTT.

CDR3 DNA sequence: TGTGCCAGCAGTGTGGGGTCCCCGGGACACCGAAACTATGGCTACACCTTC. Protein sequence: CASSVGSPGHRNYGYTF. V gene TRBV25-1 combines with J gene TRBJ1-2, with a possible D match to TRBD1 (6 bases). CDR1 and CDR2 (germline): MGHDK, SYGVNS. The germline V and J ends were trimmed by 4 bases and 2 bases, with 20 bases remaining between them. This CDR3 has 17 amino acids.

The V gene is TRBV7-3, the J gene TRBJ1-2; D is uncertain. Per germline, CDR1 SGHTA and CDR2 FQGTGA. Trimming removed 2 bases from V and 0 bases from J, with 10 bases in between. The CDR3 contains 15 residues. The CDR3 region is CASSLGPAPNYGYTF. CDR3 nucleotide sequence: TGTGCCAGCAGCTTAGGTCCGGCACCTAACTATGGCTACACCTTC.

This clone has only a few counts. The chain carries TRBV19 and TRBJ2-7; tentative D call: TRBD1 (6 bases). The ends were cut back, 2 bases at V and 0 bases at J, with 11 bases in the middle. Germline lookup yields CDR1 LNHDA and CDR2 SQIVND (reference sequence). CDR3 length: 15 amino acids. The chain's CDR3 is CASSISGAFSYEQYF. CDR3 in DNA: TGTGCCAGTAGTATATCAGGGGCCTTCTCCTACGAGCAGTACTTC.

The V call is TRBV7-9, the J call TRBJ2-7; TRBD2 is a possible D gene (6 bases). The germline gives CDR1 SEHNR, CDR2 FQNEAQ (reference sequence). There are 14 residues in the CDR3. Trimming shortened V by 1 base and J by 3 bases, and 10 bases separated the two germline ends. The CDR3 coding sequence is TGTGCCAGCAGCTTAGGGTTGCGGGGCTACGAGCAGTACTTC. This gives the protein CASSLGLRGYEQYF.

The chain uses TRBV7-2 and TRBJ2-7, with D possibly TRBD2 on 6 matching bases. Germline V gene sequence: CDR1 SGHTA, CDR2 FQGNSA. V was pared by 1 base and J by 7 bases, with 14 bases between. This CDR3 spans 14 amino acids. CDR3 residues: CASSLGITGLEQYF. The CDR3 DNA is TGTGCCAGCAGCTTAGGGATAACGGGACTTGAGCAGTACTTC.

V and J are TRBV28 and TRBJ1-2; no clear D. Germline V gives CDR1 MDHEN, CDR2 SYDVKM. V lost 2 bases and J 0 bases, leaving 7 bases between the germline ends. The CDR3 spans 14 residues. The DNA for the CDR3 is TGTGCCAGCAGTTTAACCGGATCTAACTATGGCTACACCTTC. It specifies CASSLTGSNYGYTF.

The chain uses TRBV27 and TRBJ2-2, with D possibly matching TRBD2 (6 bases). The CDR3 has 18 residues. Deletions cut 4 bases from V and 3 bases from J, with 21 bases between. Germline-derived CDR1 and CDR2 are MNHEY and SMNVEV (reference sequence). In nucleotides, the CDR3 is TGTGCCAGCAGTTCGCCTTTTAACCCCCCGGGGGACACCGGGGAGCTGTTTTTT. Encoded protein: CASSSPFNPPGDTGELFF.

The V and J genes are TRBV4-2 and TRBJ2-1; D remains ambiguous. Germline CDR1 reads LGHNA; CDR2 reads YNFKEQ. The CDR3 runs to 15 residues. The V end was cut by 4 bases, the J end by 4 bases, with 14 bases between. The CDR3 loop is CASSPPGVIYNEQFF. CDR3 nucleotide sequence: TGTGCCAGCAGCCCCCCTGGGGTAATATACAATGAGCAGTTCTTC.

The chain has TRBV28 and TRBJ1-5; D unresolved. V was pared by 5 bases and J by 0 bases, with 14 bases between. This CDR3 spans 16 amino acids. CDR1 is MDHEN and CDR2 is SYDVKM in the germline V gene. Here the CDR3 DNA reads TGTGCCAGCAGTCCCCCGAATATATATAGCAATCAGCCCCAGCATTTT. As protein: CASSPPNIYSNQPQHF.

In this sample, this clone turned up once. Other nucleotide sequences from this sample produce the same CDR3. The gene calls are TRBV4-2 and TRBJ2-7; no clear D gene. CDR3 length: 15 residues. Germline CDR1 LGHNA, CDR2 YNFKEQ. Trimming removed 0 bases from V and 6 bases from J, with 15 bases in between. The CDR3 DNA reads TGTGCCAGCAGCCAAGAGAATAGAGGACCCTCCGAGCAGTACTTC. Its protein product is CASSQENRGPSEQYF.

This sequence joins TRBV7-9 and TRBJ2-1; D unclear. The V gene lost 1 base and the J gene lost 6 bases, with 16 bases spanning the gap. CDR3 size: 16 residues. The V gene's germline CDR1 is SEHNR and CDR2 FQNEAQ (reference sequence). The CDR3 spells CASSLVVSPMGNEQFF. The DNA of the CDR3 is TGTGCCAGCAGCTTAGTCGTCTCCCCCATGGGCAATGAGCAGTTCTTC.